This T cell receptor beta chain was recorded in a study of blood T cell repertoires in COVID-19. Study background: Specimens from acute and convalescent COVID-19 originated in the United States, Italy and Spain. PBMCs, B-cell-depleted T cells, or T cells were the source of the cDNA or gDNA that made up the material.

This clone was recorded a few times. Original processing notes: Amplification with reference gene primers provided the estimates of nucleated cell counts. Using immunoSEQ multiplex PCR, the repertoire was profiled, and TCRdb retains in-frame clones only, with some absent. That table furnishes V, J and clone size, whereas the DNA furnished D and trimming. The table records roughly 250,000 clones, over 75% of them present only once. Seattle patients were enrolled while actively infected and followed longitudinally. With V trimmed by 6 bases and J by 9 bases, 7 bases remained unmatched. This CDR3 is built from 14 residues. CDR1 MDHEN and CDR2 SYDVKM come from the germline V gene.

The source of this sequence is a human donor with COVID-19, enrolled during active disease. The donor label of this sample is uncertain. Material: peripheral blood. The J gene is TRBJ1-5, the V gene TRBV28, with 11 bases matching TRBD1. CDR3: CASRSWTGGRPQHF. The CDR3 DNA sequence: TGTGCCAGCAGGAGTTGGACAGGGGGCCGGCCCCAGCATTTT.